This T cell receptor beta chain stems from a study of T cell responses to AZD1222 COVID-19 vaccine (dated by TCRdb to about 2021). General notes on the study: AZD1222 recipients given second doses at about 4 weeks or at about 12 weeks were pooled, since spike-specific TCR depth and breadth were not found to differ between the two schedules. Trial participants were enrolled by age into subgroups of 18-55, 56-69 and 70-plus years, and roughly 150, 30 and 60 TCR-sequenced participants, respectively, were included in these subgroups. A total of 230 to 250 trial participants underwent TCR sequencing, of whom 207 had received two doses of AZD1222 and about 26 had received two doses of the MenACWY control vaccine. Study-wide conclusions, independent of this receptor: The 56-69-year group was small, and its depth increase did not reach significance, likely because of low power. Conclusions about previously exposed vaccinees are limited because only five to seven AZD1222 recipients were SARS-CoV-2 seropositive at baseline. Epitopes outside the regions mutated in the B.1.351 and B.1.1.7 variants were reportedly recognized by nearly half of the unique spike-specific TCRs. The vaccine-associated CD4 TCRs covered the entire spike protein, and the dominant responses fell in regions 160-218 and 743-854. Most participants were white British and females outnumbered males, and the authors suggested that clonal diversity may have been underestimated. No day 14 peak-response samples were available, so repertoires were characterized only after the peak T cell response. A significant rise in spike-specific TCR breadth and depth was observed after two AZD1222 doses relative to day 0 and relative to MenACWY recipients.

Per the germline V gene, MNHEY is the CDR1 and SVGAGI is the CDR2. Trimming at the junction amounts to 6 bases on V and 0 bases on J, and the germline ends lie 15 bases apart. Reading from cysteine to phenylalanine, the CDR3 counts 15 amino acids. Just the 45-base CDR3 DNA is kept, in frame starting at base 1. The time point label here, explained by the study, means: baseline before first vaccination. Vaccinee samples came from UK trials COV001 and COV002, including a single-blind randomized controlled phase 2/3 trial of AZD1222 (ChAdOx1 nCoV-19) in healthy adults. For TCRbeta chain sequencing, PBMC samples from trial participants were taken at day 0 and at day 28 after the second dose. Turning to this clone: What antigen it recognizes has not been identified. No clone much larger than this one lies a single base away; base qualities are absent.

The CDR3 regions of human TCRbeta chains were subjected to immunosequencing. Per the original workflow: TCRs in the repertoires were compared against a reference library of SARS-CoV-2-specific TCRs that had been generated with the MIRA antigen-specificity platform. Breadth was defined as the fraction of unique TCRs that were SARS-CoV-2-associated, and depth was defined as the fraction of total T cells that were SARS-CoV-2-associated. Using the MIRA data, every spike-specific TCR was mapped to the spike region that the TCR reacted to and assigned to either a CD4 or a CD8 class. Log10-transformed breadth and depth values were compared by one-way ANOVA with Sidak's multiple comparisons tests. TCRdb stores this immuneACCESS table with in-frame sequences only. Part of the clones is absent; in the studies checked, under half of the shortfall reflects unresolved V genes, and no reason is known for the rest. The V and J calls and clone size are taken from that table; D and trimming were inferred from the DNA. The sample table holds about 150,000 clones, of which about 90% were seen once. Of the sample, around 3.8% is held by the ten largest clones.

The input for sequencing was peripheral blood, taken on day 0 of AZD1222 vaccination. The receptor comes from an adult in good health. The rearranged segments are TRBV6-5 and TRBJ2-7, with TRBD1 tentatively as D gene (6 bases match). The CDR3 region: CASSPGHLSSYEQYF. Read as DNA, the sequence is TGTGCCAGCAGCCCGGGACACCTGAGCTCCTACGAGCAGTACTTC.